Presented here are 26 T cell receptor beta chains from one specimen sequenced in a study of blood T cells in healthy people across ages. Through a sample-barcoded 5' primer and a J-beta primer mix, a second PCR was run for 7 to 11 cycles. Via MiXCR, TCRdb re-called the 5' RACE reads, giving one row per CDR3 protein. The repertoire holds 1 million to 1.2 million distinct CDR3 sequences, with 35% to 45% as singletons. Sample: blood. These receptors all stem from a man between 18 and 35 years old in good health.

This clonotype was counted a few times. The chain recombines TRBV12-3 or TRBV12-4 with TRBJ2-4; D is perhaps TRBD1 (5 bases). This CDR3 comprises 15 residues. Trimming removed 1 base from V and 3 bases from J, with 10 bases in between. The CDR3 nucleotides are TGTGCCAGCAGTTTAGTCGCCCAGGGCAAAAACATTCAGTACTTC. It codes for CASSLVAQGKNIQYF.

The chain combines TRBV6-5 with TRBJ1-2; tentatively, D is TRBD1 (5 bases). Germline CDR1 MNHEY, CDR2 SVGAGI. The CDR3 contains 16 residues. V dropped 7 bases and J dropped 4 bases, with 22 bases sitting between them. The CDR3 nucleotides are TGTGCCAGCAACAAACGGGACGGTGGAGCCCTCTATGGCTACACCTTC. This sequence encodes CASNKRDGGALYGYTF.

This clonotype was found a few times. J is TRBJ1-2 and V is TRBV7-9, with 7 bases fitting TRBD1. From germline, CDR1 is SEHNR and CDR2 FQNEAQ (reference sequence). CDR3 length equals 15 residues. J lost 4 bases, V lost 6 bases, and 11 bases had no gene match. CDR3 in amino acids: CASSNSGTDSYGYTF. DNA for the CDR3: TGTGCCAGCAGTAATTCCGGGACAGACTCCTATGGCTACACCTTC.

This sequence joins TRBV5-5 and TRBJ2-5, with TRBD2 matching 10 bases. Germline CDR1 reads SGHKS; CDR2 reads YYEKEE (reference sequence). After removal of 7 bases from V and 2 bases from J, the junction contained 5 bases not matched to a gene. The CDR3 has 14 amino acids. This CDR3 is CASGASGGQETQYF. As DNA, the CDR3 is TGTGCCAGCGGAGCTAGCGGGGGACAAGAGACCCAGTACTTC.

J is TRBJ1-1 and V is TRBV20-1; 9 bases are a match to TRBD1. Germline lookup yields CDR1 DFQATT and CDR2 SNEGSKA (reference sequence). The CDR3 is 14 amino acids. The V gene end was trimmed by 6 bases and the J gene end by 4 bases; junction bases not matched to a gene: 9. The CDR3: CSASLQGAGTEAFF. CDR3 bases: TGCAGTGCGAGCTTACAGGGGGCTGGCACTGAAGCTTTCTTT.

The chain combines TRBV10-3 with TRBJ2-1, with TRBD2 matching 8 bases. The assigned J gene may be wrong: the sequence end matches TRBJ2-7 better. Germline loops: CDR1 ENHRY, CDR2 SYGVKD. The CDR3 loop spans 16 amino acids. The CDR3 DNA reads TGTGCCATCAGTGAGTCGCGGCGGGGGGAATACAATGAGCAGTACTTC. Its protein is CAISESRRGEYNEQYF.

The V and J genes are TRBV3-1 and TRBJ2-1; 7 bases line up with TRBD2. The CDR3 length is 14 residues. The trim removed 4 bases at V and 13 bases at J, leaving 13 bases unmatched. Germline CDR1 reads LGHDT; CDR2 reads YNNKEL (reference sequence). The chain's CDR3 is CASSRDYPQGTQFF. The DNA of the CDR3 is TGTGCCAGCAGCCGGGACTATCCACAAGGGACCCAGTTCTTC.

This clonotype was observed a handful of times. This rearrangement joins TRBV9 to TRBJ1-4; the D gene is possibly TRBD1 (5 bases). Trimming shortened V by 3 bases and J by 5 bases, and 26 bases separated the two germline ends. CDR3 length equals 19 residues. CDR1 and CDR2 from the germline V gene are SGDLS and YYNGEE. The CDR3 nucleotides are TGTGCCAGCAGCGGGGAGGGACCGTCGGAGATCGACGGAAATGAAAAACTGTTTTTT. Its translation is CASSGEGPSEIDGNEKLFF.

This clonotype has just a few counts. The CDR3 loop reads CASSHNLDGNTEAFF. The DNA for the CDR3 is TGCGCCAGCAGCCATAATCTGGACGGGAACACTGAAGCTTTCTTT. The chain combines TRBV4-3 with TRBJ1-1, with D unresolved. The V gene's germline CDR1 is LGHNA and CDR2 YSLEER. Trimming left V 3 bases short and J 1 base short, with 12 bases between. The length of the CDR3 is 15 residues.

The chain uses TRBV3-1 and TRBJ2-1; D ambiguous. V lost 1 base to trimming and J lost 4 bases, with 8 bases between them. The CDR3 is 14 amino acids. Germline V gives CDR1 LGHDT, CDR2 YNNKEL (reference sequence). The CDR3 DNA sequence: TGTGCCAGCAGCCAAGGATCTGGGTACAATGAGCAGTTCTTC. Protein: CASSQGSGYNEQFF.

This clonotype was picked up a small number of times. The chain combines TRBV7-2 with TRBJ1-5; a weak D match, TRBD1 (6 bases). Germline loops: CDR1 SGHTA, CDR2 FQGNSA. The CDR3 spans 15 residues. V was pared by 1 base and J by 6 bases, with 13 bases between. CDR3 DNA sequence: TGTGCCAGCAGCTTAGAGGGGGAAGGTCGTCAGCCCCAGCATTTT. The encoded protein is CASSLEGEGRQPQHF.

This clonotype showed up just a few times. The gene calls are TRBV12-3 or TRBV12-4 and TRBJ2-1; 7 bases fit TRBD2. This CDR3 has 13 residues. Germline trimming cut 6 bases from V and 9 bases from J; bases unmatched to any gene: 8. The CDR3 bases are TGTGCCAGCAGCCGCGGGGAGCGGGGTGAGCAGTTCTTC. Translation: CASSRGERGEQFF.

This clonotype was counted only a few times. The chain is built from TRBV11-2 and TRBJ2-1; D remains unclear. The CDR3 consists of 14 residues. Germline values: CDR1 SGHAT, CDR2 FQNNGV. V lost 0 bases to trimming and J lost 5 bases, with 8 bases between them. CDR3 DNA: TGTGCCAGCAGCTTAGATAGTACGGACAATGAGCAGTTCTTC. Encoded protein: CASSLDSTDNEQFF.

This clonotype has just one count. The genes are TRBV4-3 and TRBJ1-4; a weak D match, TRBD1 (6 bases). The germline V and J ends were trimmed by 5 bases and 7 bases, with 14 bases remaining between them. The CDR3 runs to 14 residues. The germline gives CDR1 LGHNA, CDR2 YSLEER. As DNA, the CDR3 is TGCGCCAGCAGCTACGCGCAGGGGAGTGAAAAACTGTTTTTT. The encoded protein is CASSYAQGSEKLFF.

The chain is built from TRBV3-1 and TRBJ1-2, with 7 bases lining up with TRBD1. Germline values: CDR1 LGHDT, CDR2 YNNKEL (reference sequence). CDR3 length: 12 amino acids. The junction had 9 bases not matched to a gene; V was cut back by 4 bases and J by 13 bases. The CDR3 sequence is CASSLRTGPGTF. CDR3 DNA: TGTGCCAGCAGCCTAAGGACAGGCCCAGGCACCTTC.

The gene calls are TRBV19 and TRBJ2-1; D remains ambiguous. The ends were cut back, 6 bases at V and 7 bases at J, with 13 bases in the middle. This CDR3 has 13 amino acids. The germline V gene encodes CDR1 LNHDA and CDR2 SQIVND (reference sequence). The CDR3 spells CASRGNGVNEQFF. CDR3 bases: TGTGCCAGTAGAGGAAACGGAGTGAATGAGCAGTTCTTC.

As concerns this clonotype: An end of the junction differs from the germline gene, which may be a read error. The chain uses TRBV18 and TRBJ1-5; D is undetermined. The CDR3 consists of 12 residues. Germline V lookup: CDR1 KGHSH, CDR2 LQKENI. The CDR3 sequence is CASSPSSQPQHF. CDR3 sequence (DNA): TGTGCCAGCTCACCTAGCAGTCAGCCCCAGCATTTT.

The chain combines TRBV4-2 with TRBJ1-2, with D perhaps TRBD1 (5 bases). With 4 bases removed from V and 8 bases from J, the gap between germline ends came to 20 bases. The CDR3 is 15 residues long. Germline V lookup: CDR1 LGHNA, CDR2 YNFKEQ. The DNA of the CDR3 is TGTGCCAGCAGCCCTTCGGGCAGGGAGCTAGAGGGCTACACCTTC. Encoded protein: CASSPSGRELEGYTF.

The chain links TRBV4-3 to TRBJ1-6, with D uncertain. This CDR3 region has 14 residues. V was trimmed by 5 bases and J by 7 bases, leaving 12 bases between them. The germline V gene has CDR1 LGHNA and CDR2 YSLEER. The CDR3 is CASSSRRINSPLHF. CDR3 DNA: TGCGCCAGCAGCTCGAGGCGAATCAATTCACCCCTCCACTTT.

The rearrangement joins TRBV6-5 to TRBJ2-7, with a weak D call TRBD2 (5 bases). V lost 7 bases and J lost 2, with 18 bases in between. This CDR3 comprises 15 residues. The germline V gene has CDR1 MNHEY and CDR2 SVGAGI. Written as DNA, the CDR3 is TGTGCCAGCACCGACGGGAACGCGAGGACCTACGAGCAGTACTTC. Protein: CASTDGNARTYEQYF.

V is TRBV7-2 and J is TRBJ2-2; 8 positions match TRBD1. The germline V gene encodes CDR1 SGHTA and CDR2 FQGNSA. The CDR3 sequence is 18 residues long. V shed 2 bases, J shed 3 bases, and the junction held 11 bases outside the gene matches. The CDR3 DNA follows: TGTGCCAGCAGCTTATCGAGGGTCGGACAGGGCGACACCGGGGAGCTGTTTTTT. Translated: CASSLSRVGQGDTGELFF.

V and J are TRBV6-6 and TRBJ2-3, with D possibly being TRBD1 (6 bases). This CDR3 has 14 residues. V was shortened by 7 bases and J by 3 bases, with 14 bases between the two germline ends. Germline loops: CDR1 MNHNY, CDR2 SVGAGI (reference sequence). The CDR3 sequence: CASTIGGVTDTQYF. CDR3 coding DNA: TGTGCCAGCACTATAGGGGGAGTTACAGATACGCAGTATTTT.

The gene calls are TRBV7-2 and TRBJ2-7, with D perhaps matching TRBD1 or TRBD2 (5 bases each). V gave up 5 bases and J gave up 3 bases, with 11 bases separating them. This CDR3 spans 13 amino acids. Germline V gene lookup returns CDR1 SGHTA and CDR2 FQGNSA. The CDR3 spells CASSLGRYYEQYF. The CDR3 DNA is TGTGCCAGCAGCCTGGGACGGTACTACGAGCAGTACTTC.

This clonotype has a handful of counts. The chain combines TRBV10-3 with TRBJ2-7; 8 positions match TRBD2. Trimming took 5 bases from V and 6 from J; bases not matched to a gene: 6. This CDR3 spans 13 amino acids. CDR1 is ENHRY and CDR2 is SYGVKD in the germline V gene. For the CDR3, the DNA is TGTGCCATCAGTCCGGGACTAGACTCCGAGCAGTACTTC. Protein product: CAISPGLDSEQYF.

DNA of the CDR3: TGTGCCAGCAGCCACGGACAGGGGCCCTCCTACGAGCAGTACTTC. Protein product: CASSHGQGPSYEQYF. The chain employs TRBV3-1 and TRBJ2-7, with 9 nucleotides matching TRBD1. V gave up 3 bases and J gave up 0 bases; unmatched junction bases: 3. Germline V lookup: CDR1 LGHDT, CDR2 YNNKEL (reference sequence). This CDR3 has 15 residues.

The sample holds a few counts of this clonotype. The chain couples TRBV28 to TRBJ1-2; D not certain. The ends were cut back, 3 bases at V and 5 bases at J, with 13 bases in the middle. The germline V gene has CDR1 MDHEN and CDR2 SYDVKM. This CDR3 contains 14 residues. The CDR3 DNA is TGTGCCAGCAGTTTGGGCATGGGCCGGTATGGCTACACCTTC. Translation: CASSLGMGRYGYTF.